The sequence of this T cell receptor beta chain was determined in a study of human T cells and chemical hapten exposure. Study information: A mostly female patient group had alopecia areata, totalis or universalis. How much TCR each sample yielded varied, mostly because pooled library volumes differed slightly. Findings of the study overall: A positive correlation with patch test score was shown by PT1 expanded TCR counts.

The germline V gene has CDR1 LGHNA and CDR2 YSLEER. V was clipped by 0 bases and J by 1 base, with 9 bases between them. This CDR3 is built from 15 residues. As processed by the authors: TCRs per sample had a median of roughly 96,000 and ranged from about 20,000 to 700,000. TCRdb reanalysed the RACE reads using MiXCR and keeps one entry per CDR3 protein. The V and J calls come from TCRdb's annotation, not from the publication. The sample lists about 380,000 distinct CDR3 sequences; around 6% were seen once. This clonotype was recorded many times. Antigen specificity is unknown. Sample time point: patch test 2, 6 weeks after DPC sensitization. Treatment indicated: therapeutic diphenylcyclopropenone sensitization with weekly scalp DPC.

The chain carries TRBV4-3 and TRBJ1-1; unclear D gene. The sample consisted of whole blood, taken in connection with sensitization to the hapten diphenylcyclopropenone (DPC). This TCR derives from a woman aged 18 to 35 with alopecia areata. Some clones in this sample may be carry-over from other donors' samples. CDR3 sequence reads: CASSQDEAGNTEAFF. CDR3 nucleotide sequence: TGCGCCAGCAGCCAAGATGAAGCGGGGAACACTGAAGCTTTCTTT.